This T cell receptor (beta chain) comes out of a study of blood T cell repertoires in COVID-19. The table lists this clone with a few counts. Method: immunoSEQ multiplex PCR; TCRdb's copy keeps in-frame clones and lacks some. This sample has fewer than 200,000 clones; approximately 87% occur once, and the top ten carry 4% to 4.5%. Germline CDR1 is SGHVS and CDR2 is FQNEAQ. V lost 5 bases, J lost 2 bases, and 2 bases stayed unmatched. This CDR3 has 15 residues. The sequencing sample was made of PBMCs or T cells enriched from blood (not recorded which). V usage is TRBV7-8 and J usage is TRBJ2-1, with TRBD2 matching 11 bases. This receptor was taken from a woman aged 50 to 65 who had recovered from COVID-19. CDR3 amino acids: CASSLSGRAYNEQFF. CDR3 bases: TGTGCCAGCAGCCTTAGCGGGAGGGCCTACAATGAGCAGTTCTTC.